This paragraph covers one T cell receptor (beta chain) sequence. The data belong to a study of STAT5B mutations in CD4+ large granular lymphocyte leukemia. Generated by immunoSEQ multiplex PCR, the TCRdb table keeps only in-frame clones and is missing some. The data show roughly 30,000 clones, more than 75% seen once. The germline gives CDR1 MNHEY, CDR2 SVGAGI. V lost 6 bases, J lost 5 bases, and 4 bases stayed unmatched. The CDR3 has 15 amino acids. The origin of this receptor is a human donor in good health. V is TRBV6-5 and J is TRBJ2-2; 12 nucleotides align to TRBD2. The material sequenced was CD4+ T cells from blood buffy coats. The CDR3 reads CASRQLAGGTGELFF. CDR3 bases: TGTGCCAGCAGGCAACTAGCGGGAGGAACCGGGGAGCTGTTTTTT.